The text below deals with one T cell receptor (beta chain). Its cognate antigen is unknown. Prepared TCR beta cDNA libraries contained unique molecular identifiers. A population of roughly 0.95 to 10 million T cells gave rise to roughly 490,000 cDNA molecules. One entry per CDR3 protein, called by TCRdb with MiXCR from the PCR reads. Of about 540,000 distinct CDR3 sequences listed, 30% to 40% are singletons. The sample comes from a study of post-analysis software for immune sequencing data. On the study more broadly: Included among the disease courses, which were recorded for the cohort, were relapsing-remitting, secondary progressive and progressive-relapsing multiple sclerosis.

Overall study results and limits: Batch-mates among the samples co-clustered strongly by F measure. In patients, about 5 TRBV segments were more frequent than in controls, with TRBV5-6, TRBV5-1 and TRBV20-1 among them. For normalized Chao1 diversity, multiple sclerosis patients scored significantly lower than controls did.

Germline V CDR1 and CDR2: KGHSH, LQKENI. The length of the CDR3 is 13 residues. The ends were cut back, 9 bases at V and 1 base at J, with 11 bases in the middle. The chain couples TRBV18 to TRBJ2-3; D gene ambiguous. The material sequenced was blood. The TCR sequence derives from a girl aged 2-17 years with multiple sclerosis. For the CDR3, the DNA is TGTGCCAGTAATAACGCGGGCACAGATACGCAGTATTTT. Its protein is CASNNAGTDTQYF.